The clone carrying this T cell receptor beta chain was observed at least ten times. Semi-nested PCR with Nested Universal Primer A followed constant-region reverse priming of full-length variable regions. TCRdb processed the 5' RACE reads anew with MiXCR; each CDR3 protein has one entry. The sample includes about 54,000 distinct CDR3 sequences, under 20% of them seen just once. Sample: naive CD4+ T cells sorted from blood. The subset was: naive CD4+ T cells, CD4+CD45RA+CD25-. The sequence derives from a female donor with breast cancer.

CDR3 nucleotide sequence: TGCGCCAGCAGCCATCGGCGGGAGGCAAGCACAGATACGCAGTATTTT. As protein: CASSHRREASTDTQYF. The rearrangement joins TRBV4-1 to TRBJ2-3; 8 bases agree with TRBD2. Germline CDR1 MGHRA, CDR2 YSYEKL. The CDR3 has 16 residues. The J segment lost 0 bases and the V segment lost 3 bases, leaving 5 bases of the junction unmatched.